Ten or more counts support the clone carrying this T cell receptor (beta chain). Time point: newly diagnosed GD, antithyroid drugs for less than 3 months. Scientists built the TCR library using RNA that was extracted from PBMCs. The sample comes from a study of regulatory T cells in long-lasting Graves disease. Germline CDR1 and CDR2: MNHEY and SMNVEV (reference sequence). The CDR3 length is 12 residues. V dropped 2 bases and J dropped 7 bases, with 6 bases sitting between them. Construction of TCR beta libraries relied on iRepertoire HTBI primers and on Arm-PCR targeting CDR3 regions. TCRdb processed the multiplex PCR reads anew with MiXCR; each CDR3 protein has one entry. The profile shows 200,000 to 250,000 distinct CDR3 sequences, roughly 19% of them singletons. The same sample was also used in a study of T cells in Graves' hyperthyroidism and ophthalmopathy.

The gene calls are TRBV27 and TRBJ1-5; tentative D call: TRBD1 (5 bases). Sample: peripheral blood mononuclear cells (PBMCs), taken at new diagnosis, from a patient treated with antithyroid drugs. This TCR was recovered from a woman between 25 and 40 years old with Graves disease. The DNA of the CDR3 is TGTGCCAGCAGTTTAGAGGGGCAGCCCCAGCATTTT. It specifies CASSLEGQPQHF.